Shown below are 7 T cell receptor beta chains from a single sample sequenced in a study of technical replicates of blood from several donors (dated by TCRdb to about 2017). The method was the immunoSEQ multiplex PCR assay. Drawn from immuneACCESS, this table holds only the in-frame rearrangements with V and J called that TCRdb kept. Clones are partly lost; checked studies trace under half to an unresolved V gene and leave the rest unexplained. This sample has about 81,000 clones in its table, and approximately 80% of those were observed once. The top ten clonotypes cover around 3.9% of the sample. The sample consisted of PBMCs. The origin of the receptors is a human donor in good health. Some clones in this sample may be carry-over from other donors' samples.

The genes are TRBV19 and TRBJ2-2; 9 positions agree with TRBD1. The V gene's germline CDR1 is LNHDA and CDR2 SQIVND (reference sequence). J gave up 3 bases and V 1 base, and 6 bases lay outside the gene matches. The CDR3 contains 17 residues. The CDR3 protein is CASSIVRGQGYTGELFF. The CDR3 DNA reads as TGTGCCAGTAGTATAGTGCGGGGACAGGGTTACACCGGGGAGCTGTTTTTT.

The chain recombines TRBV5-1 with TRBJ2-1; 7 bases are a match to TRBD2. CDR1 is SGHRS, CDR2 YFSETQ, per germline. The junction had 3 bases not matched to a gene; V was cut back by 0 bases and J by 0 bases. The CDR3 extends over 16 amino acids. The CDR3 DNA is TGCGCCAGCAGCTTGGAAGCGGGAAGCTCCTACAATGAGCAGTTCTTC. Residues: CASSLEAGSSYNEQFF.

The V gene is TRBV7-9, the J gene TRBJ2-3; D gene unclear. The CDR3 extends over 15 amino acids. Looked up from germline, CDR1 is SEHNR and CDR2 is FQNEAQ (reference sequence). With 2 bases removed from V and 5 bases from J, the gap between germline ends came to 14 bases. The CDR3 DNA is TGTGCCAGCAGCTTAAGAACTACTGGCCTAGATACGCAGTATTTT. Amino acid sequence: CASSLRTTGLDTQYF.

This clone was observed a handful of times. The CDR3 loop reads CASRTDTYGYTF. The CDR3 DNA sequence: TGTGCCAGTAGGACAGACACCTATGGCTACACCTTC. V is TRBV19 and J is TRBJ1-2, with D possibly being TRBD1 (5 bases). The germline V gene has CDR1 LNHDA and CDR2 SQIVND (reference sequence). Trimming left V 6 bases short and J 4 bases short, with 9 bases between. The CDR3 totals 12 residues.

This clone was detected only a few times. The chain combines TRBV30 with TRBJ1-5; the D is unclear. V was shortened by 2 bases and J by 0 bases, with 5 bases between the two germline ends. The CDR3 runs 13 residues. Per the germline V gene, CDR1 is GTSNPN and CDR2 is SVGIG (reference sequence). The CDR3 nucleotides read TGTGCCTGGAGTACTGATAGCAATCAGCCCCAGCATTTT. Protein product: CAWSTDSNQPQHF.

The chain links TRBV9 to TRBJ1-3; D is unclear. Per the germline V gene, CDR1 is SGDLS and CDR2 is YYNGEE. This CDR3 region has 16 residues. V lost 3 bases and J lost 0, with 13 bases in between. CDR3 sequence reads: CASSAGRISSGNTIYF. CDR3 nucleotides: TGTGCCAGCAGCGCGGGGAGGATTAGCTCTGGAAACACCATATATTTT. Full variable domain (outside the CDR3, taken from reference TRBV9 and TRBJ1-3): DSGVTQTPKHLITATGQRVTLRCSPRSGDLSVYWYQQSLDQGLQFLIQYYNGEERAKGNILERFSAQQFPDLHSELNLSSLELGDSALYFCASSAGRISSGNTIYFGEGSWLTVV.

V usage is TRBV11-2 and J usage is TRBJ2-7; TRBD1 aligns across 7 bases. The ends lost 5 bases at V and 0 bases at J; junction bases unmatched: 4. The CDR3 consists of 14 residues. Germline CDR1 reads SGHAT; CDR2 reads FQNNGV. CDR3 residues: CASSLTGPSYEQYF. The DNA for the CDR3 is TGTGCCAGCAGCCTGACAGGGCCCTCCTACGAGCAGTACTTC.